The 6 T cell receptor beta chains listed next were all sequenced from one sample in a study of blood T cells in healthy people across ages. A sample-barcoded 5' primer and a J-beta primer mix were used in a second PCR of roughly 7 to 11 cycles. A single record per CDR3 protein comes from TCRdb applying MiXCR to the 5' RACE reads. In the table there are roughly 700,000 distinct CDR3 sequences, more than 40% of which are singletons. Sequenced: blood. All receptors come from a woman in her sixties in good health.

V is TRBV2 and J is TRBJ2-2; 9 bases line up with TRBD1. Trimming cost V 4 bases and J 6 bases; bases outside gene matches: 9. Germline V lookup: CDR1 SNHLY, CDR2 FYNNEI. The CDR3 is made up of 16 amino acids. CDR3 sequence: CASSVLGTGFPGELFF. The CDR3 nucleotides are TGTGCCAGCAGTGTATTAGGGACAGGGTTCCCCGGGGAGCTGTTTTTT.

This chain connects TRBV7-2 to TRBJ2-1; tentatively, D is TRBD1 or TRBD2 (6 bases each). The CDR3 runs to 15 residues. In germline, CDR1 is SGHTA, CDR2 FQGNSA. Trimming shortened V by 5 bases and J by 8 bases, and 19 bases separated the two germline ends. The CDR3 loop reads CASSPGVGRVDEQFF. DNA for the CDR3: TGTGCCAGCAGCCCAGGGGTCGGGAGAGTCGATGAGCAGTTCTTC.

This clonotype was observed a handful of times. The chain employs TRBV9 and TRBJ2-5; 10 bases are shared with TRBD2. Germline V gene sequence: CDR1 SGDLS, CDR2 YYNGEE. Losses at the gene ends were 4 bases for V and 1 base for J; bases not matched to a gene: 7. This CDR3 is 16 amino acids long. The CDR3, as DNA: TGTGCCAGCAGCCGGACTAGCGGTAGCCCCCAAGAGACCCAGTACTTC. It codes for CASSRTSGSPQETQYF.

V gene TRBV24-1 combines with J gene TRBJ2-3, with 9 bases fitting TRBD2. CDR3 length: 13 residues. The J segment lost 3 bases and the V segment lost 6 bases, leaving 0 bases of the junction unmatched. Germline-derived CDR1 and CDR2 are KGHDR and SFDVKD. Here the CDR3 reads CATSLAGTDTQYF. CDR3 DNA: TGTGCCACCAGTCTAGCGGGAACAGATACGCAGTATTTT.

This chain joins TRBV27 and TRBJ2-1, with 11 nucleotides matching TRBD2. V trimming: 5 bases; J trimming: 0 bases; junction bases outside the gene matches: 15. CDR1 and CDR2 (germline): MNHEY, SMNVEV (reference sequence). The CDR3 has 20 residues. CDR3 coding DNA: TGTGCCAGCAGTCCCGGGTGGTTAGCGGGAGGGCCCGACTCCTACAATGAGCAGTTCTTC. As protein: CASSPGWLAGGPDSYNEQFF.

There are a few counts of this clonotype. The rearrangement links TRBV29-1 to TRBJ2-5, with 7 bases matching TRBD1. The CDR3 is 14 amino acids. J gave up 5 bases and V 6 bases, and 12 bases lay outside the gene matches. Per the germline V gene, CDR1 is SQVTM and CDR2 is ANQGSEA. The CDR3 nucleotides are TGCAGCGTGCTTAGGACAGGACTGGACGAGACCCAGTACTTC. Protein: CSVLRTGLDETQYF. Full variable domain (missing parts from reference TRBV29-1 and TRBJ2-5): SAVISQKPSRDICQRGTSLTIQCQVDSQVTMMFWYRQQPGQSLTLIATANQGSEATYESGFVIDKFPISRPNLTFSTLTVSNMSPEDSSIYLCSVLRTGLDETQYFGPGTRLLVL.